This TCR beta chain was profiled in a study of blood T cell repertoires in COVID-19. Study-wide context: Donors in the United States, Italy and Spain gave samples during acute or convalescent COVID-19.

Study processing details: Reference gene primers were amplified, and this amplification served to estimate nucleated cell counts. Clones were sequenced by immunoSEQ multiplex PCR, and TCRdb holds only the in-frame ones, with some missing. That table is the source of V, J and clone size, and D and trimming were worked out from the DNA. The data hold about 100,000 clones, with about 85% observed a single time. This receptor was identified in a woman aged 70-85 years with active or convalescent COVID-19. Sequencing used peripheral blood.

CDR3 amino acids: CASSTRAPNEQFF. In DNA, the CDR3 is TGTGCCAGTAGTACCCGCGCGCCCAATGAGCAGTTCTTC. The chain combines TRBV19 with TRBJ2-1; D is uncertain. Trimming removed 4 bases from V and 6 bases from J, with 10 bases in between. The CDR3 covers 13 residues. CDR1 is LNHDA, CDR2 SQIVND, per germline (reference sequence).